A selection of T cell receptor beta chains follows, all from one sample in a study of blood T cell repertoires in COVID-19. Sequenced by immunoSEQ multiplex PCR; TCRdb stores in-frame clones only, minus some. This table has around 300,000 clones, 88% appearing once. Sequencing was done on a sample of PBMCs or T cells enriched from blood (not recorded which). The origin of the receptors is a man between 25 and 39 years old who had recovered from COVID-19. CDR3s include the opening cysteine and the closing phenylalanine or tryptophan. A D gene is named only where the DNA matches it firmly. Clone size is given for some rows only: seen once, a few or many times, or a class if the clone is expanded.

D,size,J,V,CDR3,DNA
-,-,TRBJ1-2,TRBV21-1,CASSPRTGNTHYGYTF,TGTGCCAGCAGCCCTAGGACAGGAAACACGCACTATGGCTACACCTTC
TRBD1,-,TRBJ2-1,TRBV6-5,CASTPSRGRTEQFF,TGTGCCAGCACCCCATCGAGGGGGCGTACTGAGCAGTTCTTC
-,-,TRBJ2-6,TRBV10-1,CASSADSSGANVLTF,TGCGCCAGCAGTGCCGACAGCTCTGGGGCCAACGTCCTGACTTTC
-,-,TRBJ2-7,TRBV28,CASSFSFYEQYF,TGTGCCAGCAGTTTCTCTTTTTACGAGCAGTACTTC
-,-,TRBJ1-1,TRBV19,CASSIMGGSTEAFF,TGTGCCAGTAGTATCATGGGGGGAAGCACTGAAGCTTTCTTT
TRBD2,-,TRBJ2-5,TRBV11-3,CASSQSGGIQQETQYF,TGTGCCAGCAGTCAAAGCGGGGGGATCCAACAAGAGACCCAGTACTTC
-,-,TRBJ1-1,TRBV2,CASSGTGVQGTEAFF,TGTGCCAGCAGTGGCACGGGGGTTCAAGGCACTGAAGCTTTCTTT
TRBD1,-,TRBJ2-2,TRBV19,CASSIRTGWSGELFF,TGTGCCAGTAGTATCCGGACAGGGTGGTCCGGGGAGCTGTTTTTT
-,-,TRBJ1-6,TRBV6-1,CASSEYRARRDSPLHF,TGTGCCAGCAGTGAGTACAGGGCCCGAAGGGATTCACCCCTCCACTTT
-,few,TRBJ1-4,TRBV5-4,CASSDTTGPGEKLFF,TGTGCCAGCAGCGACACTACAGGGCCAGGTGAAAAACTGTTTTTT
-,-,TRBJ1-5,TRBV18,CASSPQGINQPQHF,TGTGCCAGCTCACCACAGGGGATTAATCAGCCCCAGCATTTT
TRBD1,-,TRBJ2-5,TRBV3-1/TRBV3-2,CASSQTGSQETQYF,TGTGCCAGCAGCCAGACAGGGTCCCAAGAGACCCAGTACTTC
-,-,TRBJ1-2,TRBV6-1,CASSDGQYGYTF,TGTGCCAGCAGTGACGGACAGTATGGCTACACCTTC
TRBD1,-,TRBJ1-5,TRBV7-2,CASSLERTGRGNQPQHF,TGTGCCAGCAGCTTAGAGCGGACAGGTCGGGGCAATCAGCCCCAGCATTTT
TRBD1,-,TRBJ1-1,TRBV19,CASSIPNHRTGEAFF,TGTGCCAGTAGTATACCCAATCACAGGACAGGTGAAGCTTTCTTT
TRBD1,-,TRBJ1-5,TRBV30,CAWSVGTGSSNQPQHF,TGTGCCTGGAGTGTCGGGACAGGTTCTAGCAATCAGCCCCAGCATTTT
-,-,TRBJ2-5,TRBV12-3/TRBV12-4,CASSLLQKETQYF,TGTGCCAGCAGTTTGTTACAAAAAGAGACCCAGTACTTC
TRBD1,-,TRBJ2-7,TRBV28,CASSLGDRSEQYF,TGTGCCAGCAGTTTGGGGGACAGAAGCGAGCAGTACTTC
-,-,TRBJ1-4,TRBV2,CASHAGVDNEKLFF,TGTGCCTCCCACGCCGGGGTAGATAATGAAAAACTGTTTTTT
-,-,TRBJ2-7,TRBV9,CASSVGDTSYEQYF,TGTGCCAGCAGCGTAGGGGACACTTCCTACGAGCAGTACTTC
-,-,TRBJ2-5,TRBV5-6,CASSLRGPEETQYF,TGTGCCAGCAGCTTGCGAGGGCCGGAAGAGACCCAGTACTTC
-,-,TRBJ1-2,TRBV6-4,CASSDAGYGYTF,TGTGCCAGCAGTGACGCAGGATATGGCTACACCTTC
TRBD1,-,TRBJ1-2,TRBV5-1,CASSLAQGARYGYTF,TGCGCCAGCAGCTTAGCCCAGGGGGCCCGATATGGCTACACCTTC
TRBD2,-,TRBJ2-7,TRBV25-1,CASKAGGGYEQYF,TGTGCCAGCAAGGCGGGGGGGGGATACGAGCAGTACTTC
TRBD2,-,TRBJ2-5,TRBV4-2,CASSQELAGGPETQYF,TGTGCCAGCAGCCAAGAGCTAGCGGGGGGGCCGGAGACCCAGTACTTC
TRBD1,once,TRBJ1-4,TRBV9,CASSPTGTGREKLFF,TGTGCCAGCAGCCCGACCGGGACAGGTCGGGAAAAACTGTTTTTT
-,-,TRBJ1-1,TRBV5-1,CASSFRDSKLGAFF,TGCGCCAGCAGCTTCAGGGATTCTAAACTTGGAGCTTTCTTT